A single T cell receptor beta chain is shown here with its context. The sample is drawn from a study of OX40 agonist ivuxolimab in advanced cancers. Study as a whole: Previous treatment with anti-PD-1, anti-PD-L1 or anti-CTLA-4 therapy was allowed; approximately 40% had received some.

The CDR3 runs 14 residues. CDR1 SGDLS and CDR2 YYNGEE come from the germline V gene. The V end was cut by 0 bases, the J end by 10 bases, with 14 bases between. Here immunoSEQ multiplex PCR was the method, and the copy in TCRdb shows in-frame clones only, minus some. The repertoire consists of approximately 25,000 clones, with around 79% occurring once and the leading ten covering roughly 18%. The source is an adult with an advanced solid tumor such as melanoma, head and neck, liver or kidney cancer. Sequencing used CD4+ or CD8+ T cells sorted from blood, obtained in a trial of the OX40 agonist ivuxolimab. This sequence joins TRBV9 and TRBJ2-4, with D possibly matching TRBD2 (6 bases). The CDR3 reads CASSVVEGRGIQYF. DNA of the CDR3: TGTGCCAGCAGCGTAGTGGAGGGGAGAGGGATTCAGTACTTC.